Listed below are T cell receptor beta chains from one sample, sequenced in a study of T cell repertoires in cytomegalovirus infection. TCRdb recomputed calls from the reads with MiXCR, one row per CDR3 protein. The table shows about 900,000 distinct CDR3 sequences, with approximately 33% occurring only once. These TCRs' antigens remain unknown. This specimen consisted of cultured CD8+ T cells from PBMCs, obtained from culture after CMV antigen stimulation. The receptors were sampled from a human donor in good health (CMV status not recorded). Some clones in this sample may be carry-over from other donors' samples. Both conserved end residues are part of each CDR3. D genes are given only for firm matches. Not all rows give a size; the values are once, few, many and, for expanded clones, a class.

>TRBD2|-|TRBV2|TRBJ2-5
CASMTEGTSGGIQETQYF
TGTGCCAGCATGACGGAGGGGACTAGCGGGGGGATCCAAGAGACCCAGTACTTC
>TRBD2|few|TRBV27|TRBJ2-3
CASSLSPRPSGGYTDTQYF
TGTGCCAGCAGTTTATCCCCGAGGCCTAGCGGGGGGTACACAGATACGCAGTATTTT
>TRBD2|few|TRBV2|TRBJ2-1
CASSRLAGGPYNEQFF
TGTGCCAGCAGTAGACTAGCGGGGGGGCCCTACAATGAGCAGTTCTTC
>-|-|TRBV10-2|TRBJ2-6
CASGWAGVKEAGANVLTF
TGCGCCAGCGGGTGGGCAGGGGTTAAAGAGGCGGGGGCCAACGTCCTGACTTTC
>-|-|TRBV12-3/TRBV12-4|TRBJ1-3
CASSVQGSGNTIYF
TGTGCCAGCAGTGTGCAGGGTTCGGGAAACACCATATATTTT
>-|-|TRBV13|TRBJ1-6
CASSFPIGTAYSPLHF
TGTGCCAGCAGCTTCCCCATTGGGACTGCTTATTCACCCCTCCACTTT
>TRBD2|-|TRBV7-8|TRBJ2-5
CASSSWAWPSGVEKETQYF
TGTGCCAGCAGCTCTTGGGCTTGGCCAAGCGGGGTGGAAAAAGAGACCCAGTACTTC
>TRBD1|few|TRBV6-5|TRBJ1-1
CASSYSTGGKAFF
TGTGCCAGCAGTTACTCAACAGGGGGAAAGGCTTTCTTT
>-|many|TRBV6-6|TRBJ2-1
CASSYGAEQFF
TGTGCCAGCAGTTACGGTGCAGAGCAGTTCTTC
>-|-|TRBV4-1|TRBJ2-7
CASSHHPSRESYEQYF
TGCGCCAGCAGCCACCATCCCTCCAGGGAATCCTACGAGCAGTACTTC
>TRBD2|few|TRBV4-2|TRBJ2-5
CASSQDPAGGPRETQYF
TGTGCCAGCAGCCAAGACCCAGCGGGGGGGCCTCGAGAGACCCAGTACTTC
>-|-|TRBV4-1|TRBJ1-2
CASSPWTEANYGYTF
TGCGCCAGCAGCCCATGGACAGAAGCTAACTATGGCTACACCTTC